The 17 T cell receptor beta chains below all came from one sample that was sequenced in a study of T cells after yellow fever vaccination. MiXCR, run by TCRdb on the 5' RACE reads, gives a single entry per CDR3 protein. The sample lists fewer than 450,000 distinct CDR3 sequences, 11% occurring once. This specimen consisted of PBMCs, obtained on the day of the first yellow fever vaccination. These receptors were obtained from a man aged 18 to 29 who received the YFV17D yellow fever vaccine.

The V call is TRBV6-2 or TRBV6-3, the J call TRBJ2-7, with D uncertain. This CDR3 is built from 15 residues. Trimming stripped 3 bases from V and 4 bases from J, with 16 bases between. The germline V gene encodes CDR1 MNHEY and CDR2 SVGEGT. The CDR3 protein is CASSYDRLVRYEQYV. CDR3 DNA sequence: TGTGCCAGCAGTTATGATCGACTGGTAAGGTACGAGCAGTACGTC.

This clonotype was picked up a small number of times. The chain combines TRBV19 with TRBJ1-1; tentative D call: TRBD1 (6 bases). The germline CDR1 and CDR2 sequences are LNHDA and SQIVND (reference sequence). Trimming took off 4 bases at V and 12 bases at J, with 15 bases between the two ends. The CDR3 has 12 amino acids. CDR3 sequence reads: CASSTWGRVPFF. The CDR3 DNA follows: TGTGCCAGTAGTACCTGGGGGCGCGTTCCTTTCTTT.

This clonotype was picked up a small number of times. The rearrangement joins TRBV15 to TRBJ2-2; 9 positions agree with TRBD1. Unmatched junction bases numbered 4, after V lost 4 bases and J lost 7 bases. Germline V lookup: CDR1 LNHNV, CDR2 YYDKDF (reference sequence). This CDR3 is built from 14 residues. The CDR3 region is CATSIQGAGGELFF. In nucleotides, the CDR3 is TGTGCCACCAGCATACAGGGGGCGGGCGGGGAGCTGTTTTTT.

The rearrangement joins TRBV6-1 to TRBJ2-2; a possible D gene is TRBD1 (6 bases). V was clipped by 4 bases and J by 0 bases, with 12 bases between them. There are 16 residues in the CDR3. Germline V gene sequence: CDR1 MNHNS, CDR2 SASEGT. CDR3 in amino acids: CASSAQGIPNTGELFF. DNA of the CDR3: TGTGCCAGCAGTGCTCAGGGGATTCCGAACACCGGGGAGCTGTTTTTT.

The chain combines TRBV12-3 or TRBV12-4 with TRBJ1-1; possibly TRBD1 for D (5 bases). V lost 1 base and J lost 2, with 11 bases in between. There are 15 residues in the CDR3. The CDR3 DNA is TGTGCCAGCAGTTTAGACGATGGGGCCAACACTGAAGCTTTCTTT. Translated, it gives CASSLDDGANTEAFF.

Concerning this clonotype: An end of the junction does not agree with germline; a read error may underlie this. The chain joins TRBV7-2 to TRBJ2-2; D might be TRBD1 (6 bases). Germline V gives CDR1 SGHTA, CDR2 FQGNSA. The CDR3 loop spans 14 amino acids. The CDR3 nucleotides are TGTGCCAGCACCTTACAGGGTAACACCGGGGAGCTGTTTTTT. Its protein product is CASTLQGNTGELFF.

The V call is TRBV27, the J call TRBJ1-1, with 8 positions matching TRBD1. V shed 6 bases and J 0 bases; nucleotides not matched to a gene: 6. Germline V gives CDR1 MNHEY, CDR2 SMNVEV (reference sequence). The CDR3 is 15 residues long. CDR3 sequence: CASRPAGGMNTEAFF. The CDR3 DNA reads as TGTGCCAGCAGACCCGCAGGGGGCATGAACACTGAAGCTTTCTTT.

This clonotype was observed a few times. The V gene is TRBV12-3 or TRBV12-4, the J gene TRBJ1-3; D ambiguous. Trimming removed 7 bases at V and 4 bases at J, with 11 bases between. The CDR3 length is 13 residues. CDR3 in DNA: TGTGCCAGCACCCAAATCGGGGGAAACACCATATATTTT. Amino acids: CASTQIGGNTIYF.

This clonotype was counted between two and nine times. The chain links TRBV20-1 to TRBJ2-1; unclear D gene. CDR3 length equals 14 residues. Germline values: CDR1 DFQATT, CDR2 SNEGSKA (reference sequence). V lost 3 bases to trimming and J lost 2 bases, with 11 bases between them. CDR3 sequence: CSASFGPTYNEQFF. The CDR3 DNA sequence: TGCAGTGCTAGTTTCGGACCTACCTACAATGAGCAGTTCTTC.

This clonotype appeared many times. The V gene is TRBV5-1, the J gene TRBJ2-7; 8 nucleotides agree with TRBD2. The CDR3 loop spans 19 amino acids. Germline-derived CDR1 and CDR2 are SGHRS and YFSETQ. The J segment lost 3 bases and the V segment lost 0 bases, leaving 17 bases of the junction unmatched. CDR3 sequence reads: CASSLGRLSSGRLFYEQYF. The CDR3 nucleotides read TGCGCCAGCAGCTTGGGGCGTCTGTCTAGCGGGCGGCTGTTCTACGAGCAGTACTTC.

The sample holds a few counts of this clonotype. V usage is TRBV5-1 and J usage is TRBJ1-1; D is unresolved. Germline CDR1 reads SGHRS; CDR2 reads YFSETQ. The CDR3 consists of 14 residues. Trimming took 3 bases from V and 0 from J, leaving 9 bases between them. CDR3 residues: CASSWQTLNTEAFF. The CDR3 DNA follows: TGCGCCAGCAGCTGGCAGACCTTGAACACTGAAGCTTTCTTT.

In its sample, this clonotype was seen many times. J is TRBJ2-5 and V is TRBV5-1; 9 bases fit TRBD1. Germline assignment: CDR1 SGHRS and CDR2 YFSETQ. There are 14 residues in the CDR3. After removal of 6 bases from V and 5 bases from J, the junction contained 8 bases not matched to a gene. DNA for the CDR3: TGCGCCAGCAAGTCACAGGGGGCGCAGGAGACCCAGTACTTC. Its translation is CASKSQGAQETQYF.

In DNA form, the CDR3 reads TGCGCCAGCAGCTCGGACAGGGGCGGTGGGGTTGAAGCTTTCTTT. Encoded protein: CASSSDRGGGVEAFF. The V gene is TRBV5-1, the J gene TRBJ1-1; the match to TRBD1 covers 9 bases. CDR3 length: 15 amino acids. V was clipped by 3 bases and J by 7 bases; unmatched bases: 10. Per germline, CDR1 SGHRS and CDR2 YFSETQ.

V and J are TRBV1 and TRBJ2-3. TRBV1 is a recognized pseudogene. The length of the CDR3 is 16 residues. CDR3 amino acids: CTSSQDRVGDTDTQYF. The CDR3 DNA is TGCACCAGCAGCCAAGATCGGGTTGGGGACACAGATACGCAGTATTTT.

This sequence joins TRBV2 and TRBJ1-1; D gene uncertain. V gave up 6 bases and J gave up 3 bases, with 5 bases separating them. Germline values: CDR1 SNHLY, CDR2 FYNNEI. The CDR3 is 11 amino acids. The chain's CDR3 is CASSVYTEAFF. CDR3 nucleotide sequence: TGTGCCAGCAGCGTCTACACTGAAGCTTTCTTT. Complete variable domain (other parts from reference TRBV2 and TRBJ1-1): EPEVTQTPSHQVTQMGQEVILRCVPISNHLYFYWYRQILGQKVEFLVSFYNNEISEKSEIFDDQFSVERPDGSNFTLKIRSTKLEDSAMYFCASSVYTEAFFGQGTRLTVV.

The table lists this clonotype with many counts. The V call is TRBV20-1, the J call TRBJ2-3; 12 bases match TRBD2. There are 16 residues in the CDR3. Germline trimming cut 0 bases from V and 6 bases from J; bases unmatched to any gene: 7. Germline V gives CDR1 DFQATT, CDR2 SNEGSKA (reference sequence). CDR3 in amino acids: CSARDRRLAGADTQYF. CDR3 DNA: TGCAGTGCTAGAGATCGCCGACTAGCGGGGGCGGATACGCAGTATTTT.

This chain uses TRBV4-3 with TRBJ1-2; 9 nucleotides align to TRBD1. The CDR3 has 13 amino acids. CDR1 LGHNA and CDR2 YSLEER come from the germline V gene. V was clipped by 3 bases and J by 5 bases; unmatched bases: 1. CDR3 bases: TGCGCCAGCAGCCACGGGACAGGGTATGGCTACACCTTC. Its protein is CASSHGTGYGYTF.